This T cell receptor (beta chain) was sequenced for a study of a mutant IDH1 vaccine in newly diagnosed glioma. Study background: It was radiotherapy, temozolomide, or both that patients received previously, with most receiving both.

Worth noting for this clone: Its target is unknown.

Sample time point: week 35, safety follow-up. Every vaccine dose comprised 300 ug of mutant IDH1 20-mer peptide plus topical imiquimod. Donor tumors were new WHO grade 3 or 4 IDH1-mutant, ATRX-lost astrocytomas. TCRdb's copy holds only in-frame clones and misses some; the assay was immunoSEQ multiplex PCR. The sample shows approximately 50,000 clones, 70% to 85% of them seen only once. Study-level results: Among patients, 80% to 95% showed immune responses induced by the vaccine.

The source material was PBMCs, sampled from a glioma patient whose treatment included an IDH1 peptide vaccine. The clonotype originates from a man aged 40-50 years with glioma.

The CDR3 loop is CASSWGLLTEQYF. As DNA, the CDR3 is TGTGCCAGCAGCTGGGGACTCCTGACCGAGCAGTACTTC. This chain joins TRBV5-6 and TRBJ2-7, with a weak D call TRBD2 (6 bases). The ends were cut back, 3 bases at V and 6 bases at J, with 13 bases in the middle. Per the germline V gene, CDR1 is SGHDT and CDR2 is YYEEEE. This CDR3 is 13 amino acids long.